Following are 3 T cell receptor beta chains from one sample sequenced in a study of T cell responses to AZD1222 COVID-19 vaccine. Measured with immunoSEQ multiplex PCR; TCRdb has only the in-frame clones, and not every one. The table includes about 160,000 clones, around 94% detected once. The sample was peripheral blood, taken on day 0 of AZD1222 vaccination. The receptors were gathered from an adult in good health.

The V gene is TRBV28, the J gene TRBJ1-4; D possibly corresponds to TRBD1 (6 bases). Looked up from germline, CDR1 is MDHEN and CDR2 is SYDVKM. V was shortened by 5 bases and J by 0 bases, with 19 bases between the two germline ends. There are 18 residues in the CDR3. As DNA, the CDR3 is TGTGCCAGCAGTCTAAGCGACAGGTTCTATGCAACTAATGAAAAACTGTTTTTT. Residues: CASSLSDRFYATNEKLFF.

The chain carries TRBV29-1 and TRBJ1-1; D perhaps matches TRBD1 (6 bases). The CDR3 sequence is 13 residues long. The germline V gene has CDR1 SQVTM and CDR2 ANQGSEA. The V and J ends lost 7 bases and 2 bases respectively, with 14 bases between them. The CDR3, as DNA: TGCAGCGCCAAGGGACAACCTAACACTGAAGCTTTCTTT. This translates into CSAKGQPNTEAFF.

The chain carries TRBV19 and TRBJ1-5; D ambiguous. The V gene's germline CDR1 is LNHDA and CDR2 SQIVND (reference sequence). The ends were cut back, 2 bases at V and 9 bases at J, with 11 bases in the middle. The CDR3 length is 13 residues. The CDR3 protein is CASSITVVGPQHF. DNA for the CDR3: TGTGCCAGTAGTATAACGGTGGTCGGGCCCCAGCATTTT.